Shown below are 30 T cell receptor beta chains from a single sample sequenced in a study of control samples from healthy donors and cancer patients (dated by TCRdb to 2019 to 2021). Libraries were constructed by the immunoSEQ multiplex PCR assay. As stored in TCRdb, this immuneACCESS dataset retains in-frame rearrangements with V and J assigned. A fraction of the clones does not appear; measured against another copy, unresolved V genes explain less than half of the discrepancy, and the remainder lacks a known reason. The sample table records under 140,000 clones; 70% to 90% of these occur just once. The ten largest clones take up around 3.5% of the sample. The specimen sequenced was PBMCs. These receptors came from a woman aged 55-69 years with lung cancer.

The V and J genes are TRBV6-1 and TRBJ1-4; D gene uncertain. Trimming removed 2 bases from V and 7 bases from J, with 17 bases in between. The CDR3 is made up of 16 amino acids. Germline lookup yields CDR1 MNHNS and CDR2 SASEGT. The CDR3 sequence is CASSETVGNLGEKLFF. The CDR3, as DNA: TGTGCCAGCAGTGAAACGGTCGGAAATTTGGGTGAAAAACTGTTTTTT.

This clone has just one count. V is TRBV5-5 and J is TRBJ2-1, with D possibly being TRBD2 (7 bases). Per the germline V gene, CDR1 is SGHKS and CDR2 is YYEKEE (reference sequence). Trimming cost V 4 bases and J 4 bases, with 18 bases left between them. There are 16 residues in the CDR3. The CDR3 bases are TGTGCCAGCAGCCGGACCTGGGGGGGCGGTTACAATGAGCAGTTCTTC. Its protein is CASSRTWGGGYNEQFF.

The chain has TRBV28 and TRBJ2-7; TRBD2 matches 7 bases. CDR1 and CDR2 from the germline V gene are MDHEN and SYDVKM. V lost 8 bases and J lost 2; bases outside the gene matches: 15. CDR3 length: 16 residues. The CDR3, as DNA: TGTGCCAGCCTGGGGCCGGGAGGAGGACACGCCTACGAGCAGTACTTC. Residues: CASLGPGGGHAYEQYF.

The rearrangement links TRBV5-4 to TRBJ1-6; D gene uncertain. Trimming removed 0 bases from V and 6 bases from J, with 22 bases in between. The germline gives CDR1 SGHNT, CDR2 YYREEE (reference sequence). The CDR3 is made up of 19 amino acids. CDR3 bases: TGTGCCAGCAGCTTGGGTTTCCCAGGCGCCCTTACCTTTAATTCACCCCTCCACTTT. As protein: CASSLGFPGALTFNSPLHF. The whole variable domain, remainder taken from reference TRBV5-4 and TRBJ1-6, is ETGVTQSPTHLIKTRGQQVTLRCSSQSGHNTVSWYQQALGQGPQFIFQYYREEENGRGNFPPRFSGLQFPNYSSELNVNALELDDSALYLCASSLGFPGALTFNSPLHFGNGTRLTVT.

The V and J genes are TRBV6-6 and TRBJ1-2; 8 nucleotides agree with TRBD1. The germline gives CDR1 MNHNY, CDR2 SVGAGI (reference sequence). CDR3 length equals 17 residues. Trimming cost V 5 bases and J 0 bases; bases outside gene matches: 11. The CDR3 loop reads CASSPSWTGPSNYGYTF. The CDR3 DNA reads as TGTGCCAGCAGTCCCTCGTGGACAGGGCCCTCTAACTATGGCTACACCTTC.

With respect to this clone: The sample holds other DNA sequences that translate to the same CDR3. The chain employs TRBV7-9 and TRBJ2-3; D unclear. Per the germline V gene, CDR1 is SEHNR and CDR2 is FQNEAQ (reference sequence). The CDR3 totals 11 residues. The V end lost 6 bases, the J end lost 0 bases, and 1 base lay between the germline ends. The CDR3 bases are TGTGCCAGCAGTAGCACAGATACGCAGTATTTT. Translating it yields CASSSTDTQYF.

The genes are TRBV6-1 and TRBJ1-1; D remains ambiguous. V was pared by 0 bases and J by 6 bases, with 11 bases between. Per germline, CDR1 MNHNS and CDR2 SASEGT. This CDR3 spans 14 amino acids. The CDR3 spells CASSEALAGSEAFF. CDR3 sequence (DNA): TGTGCCAGCAGTGAAGCGTTAGCCGGATCTGAAGCTTTCTTT.

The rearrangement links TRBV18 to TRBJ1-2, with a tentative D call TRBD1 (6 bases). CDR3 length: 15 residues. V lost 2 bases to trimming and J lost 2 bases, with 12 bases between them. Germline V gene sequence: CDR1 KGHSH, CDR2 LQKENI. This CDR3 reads CASSPVGDINYGYTF. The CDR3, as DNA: TGTGCCAGCTCACCAGTAGGGGACATAAACTATGGCTACACCTTC.

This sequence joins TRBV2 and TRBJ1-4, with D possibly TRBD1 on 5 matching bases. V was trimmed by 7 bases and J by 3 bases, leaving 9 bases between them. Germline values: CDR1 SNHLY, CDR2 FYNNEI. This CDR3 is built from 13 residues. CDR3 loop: CASNTGPNEKLFF. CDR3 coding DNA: TGTGCCAGCAATACGGGGCCTAATGAAAAACTGTTTTTT.

The DNA of the CDR3 is TGTGCCATCAGCGAGGGGGCTGGGGCCAACGTCCTGACTTTC. Translation: CAISEGAGANVLTF. V is TRBV10-3 and J is TRBJ2-6; possible D gene TRBD1, 6 bases. This CDR3 contains 14 residues. The ends were cut back, 6 bases at V and 2 bases at J, with 8 bases in the middle. Per the germline V gene, CDR1 is ENHRY and CDR2 is SYGVKD.

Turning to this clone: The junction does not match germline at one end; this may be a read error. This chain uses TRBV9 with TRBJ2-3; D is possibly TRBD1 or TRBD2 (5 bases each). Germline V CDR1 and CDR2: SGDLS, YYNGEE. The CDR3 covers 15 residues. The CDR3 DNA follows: TGTGTCAGCAGCGTAGAGGGGTCCCTCACAGATACGCAGTATTTT. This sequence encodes CVSSVEGSLTDTQYF. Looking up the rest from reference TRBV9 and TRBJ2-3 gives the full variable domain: DSGVTQTPKHLITATGQRVTLRCSPRSGDLSVYWYQQSLDQGLQFLIQYYNGEERAKGNILERFSAQQFPDLHSELNLSSLELGDSALYFCVSSVEGSLTDTQYFGPGTRLTVL.

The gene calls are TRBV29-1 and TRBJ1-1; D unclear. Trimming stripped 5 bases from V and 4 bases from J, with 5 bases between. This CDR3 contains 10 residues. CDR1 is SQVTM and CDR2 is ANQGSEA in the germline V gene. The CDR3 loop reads CSVRSTEAFF. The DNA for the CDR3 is TGCAGCGTTCGGTCCACTGAAGCTTTCTTT. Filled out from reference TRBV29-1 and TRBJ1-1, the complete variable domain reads SAVISQKPSRDICQRGTSLTIQCQVDSQVTMMFWYRQQPGQSLTLIATANQGSEATYESGFVIDKFPISRPNLTFSTLTVSNMSPEDSSIYLCSVRSTEAFFGQGTRLTVV.

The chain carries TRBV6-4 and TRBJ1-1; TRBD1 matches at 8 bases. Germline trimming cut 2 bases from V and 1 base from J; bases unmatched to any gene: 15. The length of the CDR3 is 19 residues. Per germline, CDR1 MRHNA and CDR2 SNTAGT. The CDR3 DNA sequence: TGTGCCAGCAGTGACCCGCCCAGGGGCCAGGGGGCAAGGAACACTGAAGCTTTCTTT. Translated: CASSDPPRGQGARNTEAFF.

The CDR3 DNA reads TGTGCCAGCAGCGTACGGCTAGCGGGCCCTTTCCAAGAGACCCAGTACTTC. This sequence encodes CASSVRLAGPFQETQYF. The chain links TRBV9 to TRBJ2-5, with 8 bases matching TRBD2. This CDR3 comprises 17 residues. The germline gives CDR1 SGDLS, CDR2 YYNGEE. The trim removed 1 base at V and 1 base at J, leaving 9 bases unmatched.

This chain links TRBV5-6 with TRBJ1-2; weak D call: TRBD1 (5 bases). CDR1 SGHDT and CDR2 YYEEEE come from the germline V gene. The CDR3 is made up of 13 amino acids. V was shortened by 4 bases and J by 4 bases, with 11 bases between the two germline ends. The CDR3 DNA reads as TGTGCCAGCAGCCATCAGGGCGGCTATGGCTACACCTTC. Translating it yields CASSHQGGYGYTF.

CDR3 DNA: TGTGCCAGTAAACCCCCGGGGGGCTATGGCTACACCTTC. Translation: CASKPPGGYGYTF. The rearrangement joins TRBV19 to TRBJ1-2; a weak D match, TRBD1 (5 bases). Trimming pared 7 bases from V and 4 bases from J, leaving 13 bases between. The CDR3 totals 13 residues. Germline loops: CDR1 LNHDA, CDR2 SQIVND (reference sequence). Full variable domain (rest looked up from reference TRBV19 and TRBJ1-2): DGGITQSPKYLFRKEGQNVTLSCEQNLNHDAMYWYRQDPGQGLRLIYYSQIVNDFQKGDIAEGYSVSREKKESFPLTVTSAQKNPTAFYLCASKPPGGYGYTFGSGTRLTVV.

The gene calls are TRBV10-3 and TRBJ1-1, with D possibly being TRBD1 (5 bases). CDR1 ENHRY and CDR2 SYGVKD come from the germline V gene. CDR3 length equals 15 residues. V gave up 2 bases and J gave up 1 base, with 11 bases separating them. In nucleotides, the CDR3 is TGTGCCATCAGTGAGCCCGGAGGACAGAACACTGAAGCTTTCTTT. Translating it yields CAISEPGGQNTEAFF.

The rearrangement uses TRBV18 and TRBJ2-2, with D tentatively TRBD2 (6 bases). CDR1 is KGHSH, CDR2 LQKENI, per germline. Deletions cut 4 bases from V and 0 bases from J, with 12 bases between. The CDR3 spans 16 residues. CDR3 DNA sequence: TGTGCCAGCTCACTCCGAGCGGGCACGAACACCGGGGAGCTGTTTTTT. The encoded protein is CASSLRAGTNTGELFF.

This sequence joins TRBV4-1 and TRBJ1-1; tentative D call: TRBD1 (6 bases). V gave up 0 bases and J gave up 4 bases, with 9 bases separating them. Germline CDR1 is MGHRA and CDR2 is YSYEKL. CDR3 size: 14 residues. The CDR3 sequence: CASSQEQGFTEAFF. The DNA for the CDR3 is TGCGCCAGCAGCCAAGAACAGGGTTTCACTGAAGCTTTCTTT.

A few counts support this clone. CDR3 loop: CASSYFLESAAFF. Written as DNA, the CDR3 is TGTGCCAGCAGTTATTTTCTTGAGTCGGCCGCTTTCTTT. The genes are TRBV6-2 or TRBV6-3 and TRBJ1-1; no definite D call. V gave up 3 bases and J gave up 11 bases, with 16 bases separating them. The CDR3 has 13 residues. In germline, CDR1 is MNHEY, CDR2 SVGEGT.

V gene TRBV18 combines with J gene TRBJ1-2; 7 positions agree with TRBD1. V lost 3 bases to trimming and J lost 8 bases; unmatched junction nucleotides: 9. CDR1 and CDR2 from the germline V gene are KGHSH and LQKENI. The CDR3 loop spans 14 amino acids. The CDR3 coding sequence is TGTGCCAGCTCACCGGGAGGGGGCGACGGCGGCTACACCTTC. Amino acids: CASSPGGGDGGYTF.

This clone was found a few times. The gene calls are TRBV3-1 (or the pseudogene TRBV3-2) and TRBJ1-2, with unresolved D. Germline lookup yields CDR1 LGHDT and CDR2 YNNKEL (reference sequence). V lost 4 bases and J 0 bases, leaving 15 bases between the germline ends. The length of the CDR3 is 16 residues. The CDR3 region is CASSPRGGITNYGYTF. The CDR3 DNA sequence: TGTGCCAGCAGCCCTCGGGGTGGAATAACTAACTATGGCTACACCTTC.

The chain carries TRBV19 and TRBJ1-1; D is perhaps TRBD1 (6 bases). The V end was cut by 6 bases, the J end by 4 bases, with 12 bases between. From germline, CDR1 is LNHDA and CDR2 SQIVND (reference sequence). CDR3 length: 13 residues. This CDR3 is CASSPGGRTEAFF. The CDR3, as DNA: TGTGCCAGTAGCCCGGGGGGGCGCACTGAAGCTTTCTTT. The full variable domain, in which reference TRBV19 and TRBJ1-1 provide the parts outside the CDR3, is DGGITQSPKYLFRKEGQNVTLSCEQNLNHDAMYWYRQDPGQGLRLIYYSQIVNDFQKGDIAEGYSVSREKKESFPLTVTSAQKNPTAFYLCASSPGGRTEAFFGQGTRLTVV.

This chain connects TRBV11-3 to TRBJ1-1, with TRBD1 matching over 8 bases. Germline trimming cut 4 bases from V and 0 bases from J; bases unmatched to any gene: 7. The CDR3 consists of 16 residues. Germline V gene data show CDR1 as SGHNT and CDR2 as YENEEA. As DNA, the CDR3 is TGTGCCAGCAGCTCACGGACAGGGAGCATGAACACTGAAGCTTTCTTT. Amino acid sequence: CASSSRTGSMNTEAFF.

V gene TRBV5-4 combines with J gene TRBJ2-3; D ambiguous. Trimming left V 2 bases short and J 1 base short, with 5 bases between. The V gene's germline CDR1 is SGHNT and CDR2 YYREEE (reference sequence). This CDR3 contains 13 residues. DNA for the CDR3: TGTGCCAGCAGCTTTAAGGGCACAGATACGCAGTATTTT. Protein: CASSFKGTDTQYF.

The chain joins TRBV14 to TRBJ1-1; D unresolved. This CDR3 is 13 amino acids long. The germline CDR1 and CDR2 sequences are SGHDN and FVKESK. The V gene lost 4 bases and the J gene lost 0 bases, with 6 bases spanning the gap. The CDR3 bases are TGTGCCAGCAGCCGAGGGATGAACACTGAAGCTTTCTTT. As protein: CASSRGMNTEAFF.

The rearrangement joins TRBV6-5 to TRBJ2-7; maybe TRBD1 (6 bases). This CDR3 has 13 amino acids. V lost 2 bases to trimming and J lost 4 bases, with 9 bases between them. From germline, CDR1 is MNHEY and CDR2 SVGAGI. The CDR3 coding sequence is TGTGCCAGCAGTTACCGTGGACAGTACGAGCAGTACTTC. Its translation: CASSYRGQYEQYF.

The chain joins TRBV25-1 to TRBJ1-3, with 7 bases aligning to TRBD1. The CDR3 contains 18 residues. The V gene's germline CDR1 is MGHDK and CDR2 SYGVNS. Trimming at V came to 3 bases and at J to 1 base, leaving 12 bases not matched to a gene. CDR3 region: CASSERPGAGGSGNTIYF. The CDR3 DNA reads TGTGCCAGCAGTGAGCGGCCCGGGGCAGGGGGATCTGGAAACACCATATATTTT.

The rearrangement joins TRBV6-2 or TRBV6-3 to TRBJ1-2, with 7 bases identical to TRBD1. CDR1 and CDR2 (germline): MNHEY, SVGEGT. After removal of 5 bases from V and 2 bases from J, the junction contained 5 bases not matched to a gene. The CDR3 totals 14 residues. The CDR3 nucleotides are TGTGCCAGCAGTGAGGAGGGGGCGAACTATGGCTACACCTTC. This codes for CASSEEGANYGYTF.

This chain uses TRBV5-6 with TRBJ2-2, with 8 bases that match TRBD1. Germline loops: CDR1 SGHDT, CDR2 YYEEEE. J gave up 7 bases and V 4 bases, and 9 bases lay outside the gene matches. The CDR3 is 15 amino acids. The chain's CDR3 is CASSGRTGIGGELFF. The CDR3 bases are TGTGCCAGCAGCGGCCGGACAGGGATTGGCGGGGAGCTGTTTTTT.